Shown below are 9 T cell receptor beta chains from a single sample sequenced in a study of T cell responses to AZD1222 COVID-19 vaccine. The assay was immunoSEQ multiplex PCR, and TCRdb's table has in-frame clones only and misses some. Of approximately 150,000 clones in the sample, roughly 88% were seen once. This specimen consisted of peripheral blood, obtained 28 days after the second dose of the MenACWY control vaccine. These receptors came from an adult who received the MenACWY meningococcal vaccine as a control.

The CDR3 DNA sequence: TGTGCCAGCAGCTTAGCGAACAGGGCATCTGGAAACACCATATATTTT. Translation: CASSLANRASGNTIYF. The rearrangement links TRBV7-2 to TRBJ1-3; tentatively, D is TRBD1 (6 bases). Germline V gene sequence: CDR1 SGHTA, CDR2 FQGNSA. The CDR3 is made up of 16 amino acids. V was pared by 0 bases and J by 1 base, with 10 bases between.

The V gene is TRBV2, the J gene TRBJ1-1; D gene unclear. This CDR3 comprises 14 residues. V was clipped by 2 bases and J by 7 bases, with 14 bases between them. From germline, CDR1 is SNHLY and CDR2 FYNNEI. The CDR3 bases are TGTGCCAGCAGTGAATGGATGGGGAGTGATGAAGCTTTCTTT. This gives the protein CASSEWMGSDEAFF.

This clone has a single count. This chain connects TRBV5-1 to TRBJ2-5, with 8 bases matching TRBD1. This CDR3 has 14 amino acids. The V gene's germline CDR1 is SGHRS and CDR2 YFSETQ. The J segment lost 3 bases and the V segment lost 0 bases, leaving 1 base of the junction unmatched. Here the CDR3 DNA reads TGCGCCAGCAGCTTGGCACAGGGGGAAGAGACCCAGTACTTC. Translated, it gives CASSLAQGEETQYF. Based on the CDR3 plus reference TRBV5-1 and TRBJ2-5, the full variable domain is KAGVTQTPRYLIKTRGQQVTLSCSPISGHRSVSWYQQTPGQGLQFLFEYFSETQRNKGNFPGRFSGRQFSNSRSEMNVSTLELGDSALYLCASSLAQGEETQYFGPGTRLLVL.

The V and J genes are TRBV4-3 and TRBJ1-6, with D hard to call. CDR3 length equals 15 residues. Per germline, CDR1 LGHNA and CDR2 YSLEER. The V gene lost 3 bases and the J gene lost 7 bases, with 13 bases spanning the gap. CDR3 nucleotides: TGCGCCAGCAGCCAGGTCGTTCTCCTAAATTCACCCCTCCACTTT. This sequence encodes CASSQVVLLNSPLHF.

As regards this clone: This sample also contains other DNA sequences that code for the same CDR3. The chain employs TRBV7-3 and TRBJ2-3, with D tentatively TRBD2 (6 bases). The CDR3 totals 14 residues. Per the germline V gene, CDR1 is SGHTA and CDR2 is FQGTGA. With 5 bases removed from V and 3 bases from J, the gap between germline ends came to 12 bases. The CDR3: CASSLGLITDTQYF. The CDR3 nucleotides are TGTGCCAGCAGCCTAGGACTAATAACAGATACGCAGTATTTT.

The V call is TRBV7-9, the J call TRBJ2-3; 7 nucleotides align to TRBD2. This CDR3 spans 15 amino acids. Per germline, CDR1 SEHNR and CDR2 FQNEAQ (reference sequence). V lost 4 bases to trimming and J lost 2 bases; unmatched junction nucleotides: 6. In DNA, the CDR3 is TGTGCCAGCAGCTCAGCGGGGAGCAACACAGATACGCAGTATTTT. It translates to CASSSAGSNTDTQYF.

The chain combines TRBV4-3 with TRBJ2-3; D is uncertain. The germline gives CDR1 LGHNA, CDR2 YSLEER. CDR3 length equals 16 residues. V lost 4 bases, J lost 0 bases, and 14 bases lay in between. CDR3 in DNA: TGCGCCAGCAGCCCCGCCGGGTCTGCTAGCACAGATACGCAGTATTTT. Translated: CASSPAGSASTDTQYF.

The CDR3 sequence is CAISEGRGTEAFF. DNA of the CDR3: TGTGCCATCAGTGAGGGGAGAGGCACTGAAGCTTTCTTT. The chain joins TRBV10-3 to TRBJ1-1; D gene unclear. The V gene lost 2 bases and the J gene lost 4 bases, with 8 bases spanning the gap. The CDR3 covers 13 residues. Germline assignment: CDR1 ENHRY and CDR2 SYGVKD.

This chain connects TRBV5-4 to TRBJ1-5; D ambiguous. The V end lost 1 base, the J end lost 2 bases, and 7 bases lay between the germline ends. The CDR3 extends over 14 amino acids. CDR1 is SGHNT, CDR2 YYREEE, per germline (reference sequence). The CDR3 here is CASSLYGGNQPQHF. CDR3 DNA sequence: TGTGCCAGCAGCTTGTATGGGGGCAATCAGCCCCAGCATTTT.